This T cell receptor beta chain emerged from a study of T cell responses to AZD1222 COVID-19 vaccine. The table came from immunoSEQ multiplex PCR; TCRdb's copy has only in-frame clones and leaves some out. The table has around 270,000 clones, almost 95% seen once. V gave up 8 bases and J gave up 6 bases; unmatched junction bases: 8. The CDR3 runs to 14 residues. Germline V gives CDR1 SGHTA, CDR2 FQGTGA. The chain employs TRBV7-3 and TRBJ1-2; 11 bases line up with TRBD1. This TCR was sampled from an adult who received the AZD1222 COVID-19 vaccine. Source: peripheral blood, taken 28 days after the second AZD1222 dose. In DNA, the CDR3 is TGTGCCAGCGGAGGGGGACAGGGGGTCCATGGCTACACCTTC. Protein: CASGGGQGVHGYTF. The variable domain in full, completed from reference TRBV7-3 and TRBJ1-2, reads GAGVSQTPSNKVTEKGKYVELRCDPISGHTALYWYRQSLGQGPEFLIYFQGTGAADDSGLPNDRFFAVRPEGSVSTLKIQRTERGDSAVYLCASGGGQGVHGYTFGSGTRLTVV.